These T cell receptor beta chains were read from a single sample in a study of regulatory T cells. Using immunoSEQ multiplex PCR, the repertoire was profiled, and TCRdb retains in-frame clones only, with some absent. The table has under 45,000 clones, approximately 91% seen once. Sequencing input: conventional CD4+ T cells sorted from blood. The source of these receptors is a person under 35 with CD3G deficiency. The CDR3 runs from the conserved cysteine through the conserved F or W. Each record gives: CDR3 protein, clone size, J gene, V gene. Rows give clone size only sometimes, using once, few, many, or a class for an expanded clone.

CDR3 protein: CASSRTGAHEQYF; clone size: once; J gene: TRBJ2-7; V gene: TRBV19
CDR3 protein: CASSEAPGQGYEQYF; clone size: -; J gene: TRBJ2-7; V gene: TRBV6-1
CDR3 protein: CASSVITGELFF; clone size: few; J gene: TRBJ2-2; V gene: TRBV6-1
CDR3 protein: CASSGFYEQYF; clone size: -; J gene: TRBJ2-7; V gene: TRBV6-1
CDR3 protein: CASVTGGGDYGYTF; clone size: -; J gene: TRBJ1-2; V gene: TRBV6-1
CDR3 protein: CAISDGVRSYEQYF; clone size: -; J gene: -; V gene: TRBV10-3
CDR3 protein: CASSLTGTANTGELFF; clone size: once; J gene: TRBJ2-2; V gene: TRBV5-1
CDR3 protein: CASRAGSSYEQYF; clone size: -; J gene: TRBJ2-7; V gene: TRBV28
CDR3 protein: CASSFGQEAGANVLTF; clone size: -; J gene: TRBJ2-6; V gene: TRBV11-2
CDR3 protein: CASSPGTAYEAFF; clone size: few; J gene: TRBJ1-1; V gene: TRBV7-9
CDR3 protein: CASSLGRGTSYEQYF; clone size: -; J gene: TRBJ2-7; V gene: TRBV11-2
CDR3 protein: CASSNQGGNEQFF; clone size: -; J gene: TRBJ2-1; V gene: TRBV19
CDR3 protein: CASSSKHGQGTGTGELFF; clone size: -; J gene: TRBJ2-2; V gene: TRBV5-1
CDR3 protein: CASSSSWGGRTDTQYF; clone size: -; J gene: TRBJ2-3; V gene: TRBV5-1
CDR3 protein: CASSPSGHRTGELFF; clone size: -; J gene: TRBJ2-2; V gene: TRBV18
CDR3 protein: CASSPGSLIQETQYF; clone size: -; J gene: TRBJ2-5; V gene: TRBV5-1
CDR3 protein: CASSLAASPYEQYF; clone size: once; J gene: TRBJ2-7; V gene: TRBV7-9